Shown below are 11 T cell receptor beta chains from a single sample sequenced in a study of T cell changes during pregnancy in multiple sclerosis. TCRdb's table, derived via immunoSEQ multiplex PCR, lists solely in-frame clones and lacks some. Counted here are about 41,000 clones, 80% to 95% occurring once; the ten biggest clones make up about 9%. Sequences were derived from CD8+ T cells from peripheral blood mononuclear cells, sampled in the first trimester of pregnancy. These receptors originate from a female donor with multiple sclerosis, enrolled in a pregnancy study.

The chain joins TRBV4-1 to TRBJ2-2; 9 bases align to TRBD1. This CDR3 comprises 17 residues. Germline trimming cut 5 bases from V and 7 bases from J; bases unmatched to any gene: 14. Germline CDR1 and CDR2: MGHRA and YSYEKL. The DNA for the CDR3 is TGCGCCAGCAGCGGACAAAACCAACAGGGGGCTAACGGGGAGCTGTTTTTT. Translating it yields CASSGQNQQGANGELFF.

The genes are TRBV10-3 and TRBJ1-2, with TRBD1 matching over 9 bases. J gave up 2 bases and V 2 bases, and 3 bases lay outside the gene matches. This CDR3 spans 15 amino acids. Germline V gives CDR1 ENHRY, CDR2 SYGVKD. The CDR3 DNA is TGTGCCATCAGTGAGGAACAGGGGGCGAACTATGGCTACACCTTC. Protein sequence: CAISEEQGANYGYTF.

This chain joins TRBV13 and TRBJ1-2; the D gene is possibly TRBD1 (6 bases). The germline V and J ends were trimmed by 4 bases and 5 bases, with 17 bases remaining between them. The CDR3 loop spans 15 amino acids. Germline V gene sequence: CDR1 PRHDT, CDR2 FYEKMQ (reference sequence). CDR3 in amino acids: CASSSPRGAGYGYTF. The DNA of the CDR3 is TGTGCCAGCAGCTCCCCCCGGGGGGCGGGGTATGGCTACACCTTC.

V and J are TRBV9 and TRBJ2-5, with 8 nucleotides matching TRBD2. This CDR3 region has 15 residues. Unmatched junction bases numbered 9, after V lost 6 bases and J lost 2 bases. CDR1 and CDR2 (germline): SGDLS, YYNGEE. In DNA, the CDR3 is TGTGCCAGCAAGGTGGGGCGGGGGGAACAAGAGACCCAGTACTTC. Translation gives CASKVGRGEQETQYF.

CDR3 sequence reads: CASSFSGLVIDEQFF. CDR3 nucleotides: TGTGCCAGCAGCTTTTCGGGACTAGTCATCGATGAGCAGTTCTTC. This sequence joins TRBV13 and TRBJ2-1; the match to TRBD2 covers 8 bases. With V trimmed by 3 bases and J by 8 bases, 9 bases remained unmatched. Germline-derived CDR1 and CDR2 are PRHDT and FYEKMQ (reference sequence). The CDR3 covers 15 residues. Filled out from reference TRBV13 and TRBJ2-1, the complete variable domain reads AAGVIQSPRHLIKEKRETATLKCYPIPRHDTVYWYQQGPGQDPQFLISFYEKMQSDKGSIPDRFSAQQFSDYHSELNMSSLELGDSALYFCASSFSGLVIDEQFFGPGTRLTVL.

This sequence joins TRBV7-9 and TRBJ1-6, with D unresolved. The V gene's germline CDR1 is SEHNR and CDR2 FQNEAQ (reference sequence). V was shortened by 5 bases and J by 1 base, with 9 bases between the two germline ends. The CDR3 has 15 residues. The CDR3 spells CASSPRASYNSPLHF. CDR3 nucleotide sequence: TGTGCCAGCAGCCCTCGCGCGTCCTATAATTCACCCCTCCACTTT. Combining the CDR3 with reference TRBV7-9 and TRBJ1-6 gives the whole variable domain DTGVSQNPRHKITKRGQNVTFRCDPISEHNRLYWYRQTLGQGPEFLTYFQNEAQLEKSRLLSDRFSAERPKGSFSTLEIQRTEQGDSAMYLCASSPRASYNSPLHFGNGTRLTVT.

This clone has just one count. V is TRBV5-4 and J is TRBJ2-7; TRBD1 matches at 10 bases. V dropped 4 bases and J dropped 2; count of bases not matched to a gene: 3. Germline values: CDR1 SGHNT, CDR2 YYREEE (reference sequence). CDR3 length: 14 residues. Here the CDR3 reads CASSRGTGAYEQYF. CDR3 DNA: TGTGCCAGCAGCCGCGGGACAGGGGCCTACGAGCAGTACTTC.

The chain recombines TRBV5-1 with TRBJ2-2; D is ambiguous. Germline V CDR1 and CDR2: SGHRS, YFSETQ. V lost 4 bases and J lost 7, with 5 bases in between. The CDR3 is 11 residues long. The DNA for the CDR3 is TGCGCCAGCAGCCCAGGCGGGGAGCTGTTTTTT. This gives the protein CASSPGGELFF.

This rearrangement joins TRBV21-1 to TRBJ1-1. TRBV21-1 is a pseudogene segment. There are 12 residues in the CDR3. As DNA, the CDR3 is TGTGCCAGCAGCATAATCCCCACTGAAGCTTTCTTT. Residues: CASSIIPTEAFF.

The CDR3 loop is CASSSWTGDTQYF. The CDR3 nucleotides are TGTGCCAGCAGCTCCTGGACTGGTGATACGCAGTATTTT. V and J are TRBV2 and TRBJ2-3, with D tentatively TRBD2 (5 bases). Germline CDR1 is SNHLY and CDR2 is FYNNEI. Deletions cut 6 bases from V and 6 bases from J, with 13 bases between. The CDR3 sequence is 13 residues long. Full variable domain (rest looked up from reference TRBV2 and TRBJ2-3): EPEVTQTPSHQVTQMGQEVILRCVPISNHLYFYWYRQILGQKVEFLVSFYNNEISEKSEIFDDQFSVERPDGSNFTLKIRSTKLEDSAMYFCASSSWTGDTQYFGPGTRLTVL.

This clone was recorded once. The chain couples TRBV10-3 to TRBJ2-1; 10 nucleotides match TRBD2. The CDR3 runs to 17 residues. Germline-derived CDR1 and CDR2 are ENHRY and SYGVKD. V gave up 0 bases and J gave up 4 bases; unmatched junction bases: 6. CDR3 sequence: CAISESTSGRVYNEQFF. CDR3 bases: TGTGCCATCAGTGAGTCGACAAGCGGGAGGGTTTACAATGAGCAGTTCTTC.